Below, one T cell receptor (beta chain) is given with its context. The antigen is unknown. Produced via immunoSEQ multiplex PCR; TCRdb's table is partial and in-frame only. The sample shows 65,000 to 95,000 clones, approximately 93% of them seen only once. The germline V gene has CDR1 WNHNN and CDR2 SYGVQD (reference sequence). This CDR3 has 15 amino acids. Trimming took 0 bases from V and 8 from J; bases not matched to a gene: 6. The data were taken from a study of cytomegalovirus exposure and HLA in healthy donors. Findings and limits, study-wide: In vitro testing confirmed a few CMV-associated chains as specific for CMV antigens.

The source material was PBMCs. The clonotype originates from a woman aged 25-40 years in good health and CMV-seronegative. The chain couples TRBV10-1 to TRBJ2-1; 8 bases are a match to TRBD1. The CDR3 nucleotides read TGCGCCAGCAGTGAGTCCTCGGACAGGGCCCATGAGCAGTTCTTC. It specifies CASSESSDRAHEQFF.